This T cell receptor beta chain was identified during a study of blood T cell repertoires in COVID-19. About the research overall: Samples representing acute and convalescent COVID-19 were sourced from the United States, Italy and Spain. T cells, B-cell-depleted T cells, or PBMCs supplied cDNA or gDNA.

Original methodology: It was from reference gene primer amplification that nucleated cell counts were estimated. The repertoire was sequenced with immunoSEQ multiplex PCR; TCRdb's copy has only in-frame clones and lacks some. V and J calls and clone size follow that table, whereas D and trimming were derived from the DNA. The sample lists 58,000 or so clones, roughly 71% seen once, with roughly 28% in the top ten. About this clone: An end of the junction differs from the germline gene, which may be a read error.

Germline-derived CDR1 and CDR2 are SGHNT and YYREEE (reference sequence). This CDR3 region has 14 residues. The sequenced sample was peripheral blood. The chain employs TRBV5-4 and TRBJ1-1; 9 bases align to TRBD1. The TCR sequence derives from an elderly woman with acute or convalescent COVID-19. This CDR3 reads CASTLGTGRAEAFF. As DNA, the CDR3 is TGTGCCAGCACCTTGGGGACAGGGCGCGCTGAAGCTTTCTTT.